These 18 T cell receptor beta chains came from one sample sequenced in a study of T cell repertoires in cytomegalovirus infection. No antigens are known for them. TCRdb re-derived calls from the reads in MiXCR, one entry per CDR3 protein. The table shows some 800,000 distinct CDR3 sequences, with about 29% occurring only once. The sequencing used cultured CD8+ T cells from PBMCs, collected from culture after CMV antigen stimulation. Every receptor here comes from a human donor in good health (CMV status not recorded). Some clones in this sample may be carry-over from other donors' samples.

The rearrangement links TRBV19 to TRBJ2-2, with D perhaps given as TRBD1 or TRBD2 (5 bases each). CDR1 LNHDA and CDR2 SQIVND come from the germline V gene (reference sequence). The CDR3 runs to 15 residues. V dropped 1 base and J dropped 3 bases, with 9 bases sitting between them. This CDR3 is CASSIGRDDTGELFF. CDR3 DNA sequence: TGTGCCAGTAGTATAGGCAGGGACGACACCGGGGAGCTGTTTTTT.

Written as DNA, the CDR3 is TGCGCCAGCAGCCAAGATCCCTCGGGACAGGGAATCGGCGAGCAGTACGTC. It specifies CASSQDPSGQGIGEQYV. The chain carries TRBV4-1 and TRBJ2-7; 9 bases are a match to TRBD1. The V gene end was trimmed by 0 bases and the J gene end by 6 bases; junction bases not matched to a gene: 12. CDR1 and CDR2 (germline): MGHRA, YSYEKL. The length of the CDR3 is 17 residues.

CDR3 protein: CASSGGTYMNTEAFF. The CDR3 DNA follows: TGTGCCAGCAGTGGGGGAACATATATGAACACTGAAGCTTTCTTT. The rearrangement joins TRBV2 to TRBJ1-1; unclear D gene. V was cut by 4 bases and J by 0 bases, with 12 bases left in between. There are 15 residues in the CDR3. CDR1 SNHLY and CDR2 FYNNEI come from the germline V gene.

Only a few counts were recorded for this clonotype. The chain employs TRBV27 and TRBJ1-1; D perhaps matches TRBD1 (5 bases). The CDR3 consists of 12 residues. The V and J ends lost 6 bases and 8 bases respectively, with 13 bases between them. Germline CDR1 MNHEY, CDR2 SMNVEV (reference sequence). The CDR3 protein is CASSPGPGEAFF. In DNA form, the CDR3 reads TGTGCCAGCAGCCCCGGCCCAGGGGAAGCTTTCTTT.

The chain uses TRBV7-9 and TRBJ1-1; no reliable D call. The CDR3 is made up of 17 amino acids. Germline lookup yields CDR1 SEHNR and CDR2 FQNEAQ (reference sequence). Trimming took off 3 bases at V and 3 bases at J, with 20 bases between the two ends. DNA for the CDR3: TGTGCCAGCAGCTTCCCGGTGGAAGACAATGCGGACACTGAAGCTTTCTTT. Translating gives CASSFPVEDNADTEAFF.

As DNA, the CDR3 is TGCGCCAGCAGCCTATGGGACGGGAGCTCTGGGGCCAACGTCCTGACTTTC. It specifies CASSLWDGSSGANVLTF. V and J are TRBV5-1 and TRBJ2-6, with D perhaps TRBD2 (6 bases). Germline V gives CDR1 SGHRS, CDR2 YFSETQ. There are 17 residues in the CDR3. The V end lost 4 bases, the J end lost 0 bases, and 14 bases lay between the germline ends. Looking up the rest from reference TRBV5-1 and TRBJ2-6 gives the full variable domain: KAGVTQTPRYLIKTRGQQVTLSCSPISGHRSVSWYQQTPGQGLQFLFEYFSETQRNKGNFPGRFSGRQFSNSRSEMNVSTLELGDSALYLCASSLWDGSSGANVLTFGAGSRLTVL.

This clonotype was found many times. The conserved phenylalanine or tryptophan is not found at the CDR3 terminus, so this likely reflects a read error. It is unclear where the CDR3 begins or ends on the DNA, so no DNA is shown, and the CDR3 is as TCRdb lists it. The J gene is TRBJ2-3, the V gene TRBV7-2. The CDR3 extends over 11 residues, inclusive of both ends. CDR1 and CDR2 (germline): SGHTA, FQGNSA. The chain's CDR3 is CASSLGKGVTP.

This clonotype was found a few times. The genes are TRBV9 and TRBJ1-4, with 7 bases aligning to TRBD1. The V and J ends lost 2 bases and 2 bases, in that order; junction bases with no gene match: 6. Germline V gene sequence: CDR1 SGDLS, CDR2 YYNGEE. The CDR3 loop spans 16 amino acids. The CDR3 reads CASSVTGLGTNEKLFF. As DNA, the CDR3 is TGTGCCAGCAGCGTGACAGGGTTGGGTACTAATGAAAAACTGTTTTTT.

This clonotype was observed a few times. V usage is TRBV4-2 and J usage is TRBJ1-5, with TRBD1 as a possible D gene (6 bases). Germline V gene sequence: CDR1 LGHNA, CDR2 YNFKEQ. Trimming pared 3 bases from V and 6 bases from J, leaving 18 bases between. This CDR3 region has 16 residues. The CDR3 protein is CASSQTLRQAVQPQHF. Written as DNA, the CDR3 is TGTGCCAGCAGCCAGACCCTGAGACAGGCGGTTCAGCCCCAGCATTTT.

The V and J genes are TRBV9 and TRBJ2-1, with D unresolved. V lost 3 bases to trimming and J lost 6 bases, with 22 bases between them. The CDR3 loop spans 17 amino acids. Germline V gives CDR1 SGDLS, CDR2 YYNGEE. CDR3: CASSGHFRASDANEQFF. Here the CDR3 DNA reads TGTGCCAGCAGCGGCCATTTCCGGGCCTCAGATGCCAATGAGCAGTTCTTC.

This clonotype came up many times. The J gene is TRBJ2-6, the V gene TRBV7-8; D possibly corresponds to TRBD1 (5 bases). Germline assignment: CDR1 SGHVS and CDR2 FQNEAQ. V gave up 5 bases and J gave up 0 bases, with 14 bases separating them. The CDR3 length is 17 residues. The CDR3 nucleotides are TGTGCCAGCAGCCGGACAAGAGGCATCTCTGGGGCCAACGTCCTGACTTTC. Translated: CASSRTRGISGANVLTF.

J is TRBJ1-5 and V is TRBV12-3 or TRBV12-4; D is uncertain. This CDR3 is 14 amino acids long. Deletions cut 3 bases from V and 4 bases from J, with 10 bases between. The CDR3 spells CASSLTRNNQPQHF. CDR3 in DNA: TGTGCCAGCAGTTTGACACGGAATAATCAGCCCCAGCATTTT.

This chain joins TRBV28 and TRBJ1-1; D is uncertain. V lost 6 bases, J lost 8 bases, and 22 bases lay in between. The CDR3 runs to 15 residues. In germline, CDR1 is MDHEN, CDR2 SYDVKM. CDR3 nucleotides: TGTGCCAGCAGCTCCGAGGGTTTCAATAAAAAAGAAGCTTTCTTT. Its translation: CASSSEGFNKKEAFF.

This chain connects TRBV19 to TRBJ1-1, with D maybe TRBD1 (5 bases). The CDR3 is 14 residues long. The germline V and J ends were trimmed by 0 bases and 8 bases, with 13 bases remaining between them. Looked up from germline, CDR1 is LNHDA and CDR2 is SQIVND (reference sequence). The CDR3 reads CASSIDLGQREAFF. The CDR3 DNA follows: TGTGCCAGTAGTATAGATCTGGGGCAGAGAGAAGCTTTCTTT.

This clonotype rates as medium-sized. V usage is TRBV6-2 or TRBV6-3 and J usage is TRBJ1-2; maybe TRBD1 (6 bases). CDR1 is MNHEY, CDR2 SVGEGT, per germline. The CDR3 covers 14 residues. V lost 2 bases, J lost 4 bases, and 11 bases lay in between. CDR3 loop: CASSYTGAIYGYTF. The CDR3 coding sequence is TGTGCCAGCAGTTACACGGGGGCGATCTATGGCTACACCTTC.

The rearrangement joins TRBV27 to TRBJ2-1, with 12 bases identical to TRBD2. The CDR3 runs to 16 residues. Germline V gives CDR1 MNHEY, CDR2 SMNVEV (reference sequence). V shed 6 bases and J 2 bases; nucleotides not matched to a gene: 5. The CDR3 nucleotides are TGTGCCAGCAGCCAAGGACTAGCGGGGCCCTACAATGAGCAGTTCTTC. It yields the protein CASSQGLAGPYNEQFF.

The V call is TRBV20-1, the J call TRBJ1-3; possible D gene TRBD1, 6 bases. Germline V gene data show CDR1 as DFQATT and CDR2 as SNEGSKA (reference sequence). Trimming took off 0 bases at V and 0 bases at J, with 15 bases between the two ends. The CDR3 runs to 17 residues. CDR3: CSARDPWGADSGNTIYF. The CDR3 nucleotides read TGCAGTGCTAGAGATCCCTGGGGGGCGGACTCTGGAAACACCATATATTTT.

V gene TRBV7-8 combines with J gene TRBJ2-3; 8 nucleotides match TRBD2. This CDR3 is 16 amino acids long. Losses at the gene ends were 1 base for V and 2 bases for J; bases not matched to a gene: 5. The germline gives CDR1 SGHVS, CDR2 FQNEAQ. The CDR3 protein is CASSLGGGGSTDTQYF. CDR3 bases: TGTGCCAGCAGCTTAGGTGGCGGGGGGTCCACAGATACGCAGTATTTT. The whole variable domain, remainder taken from reference TRBV7-8 and TRBJ2-3, is GAGVSQSPRYKVAKRGQDVALRCDPISGHVSLFWYQQALGQGPEFLTYFQNEAQLDKSGLPSDRFFAERPEGSVSTLKIQRTQQEDSAVYLCASSLGGGGSTDTQYFGPGTRLTVL.